The 4 T cell receptor beta chains below come from one sample, sequenced in a study of cytomegalovirus exposure and HLA in healthy donors. The PCR had 60 Vbeta and 13 Jbeta primers. Clones were read by immunoSEQ multiplex PCR, and TCRdb kept only the in-frame ones, dropping some. The table records over 150,000 clones, 80% of them present only once. What was sequenced was PBMCs. These receptor sequences come from a man aged 25-45 years in good health and CMV-seronegative.

CDR3 in amino acids: CASSGATVWDWGNQPQHF. CDR3 bases: TGCGCCAGCAGTGGAGCGACAGTGTGGGATTGGGGCAATCAGCCCCAGCATTTT. The chain uses TRBV10-2 and TRBJ1-5, with D possibly TRBD1 on 5 matching bases. This CDR3 has 18 residues. V was cut by 4 bases and J by 2 bases, with 21 bases left in between. Germline V CDR1 and CDR2: WSHSY, SAAADI.

This chain joins TRBV5-5 and TRBJ2-5, with 9 bases identical to TRBD2. The V gene end was trimmed by 0 bases and the J gene end by 5 bases; junction bases not matched to a gene: 5. The CDR3 is 15 amino acids. Germline assignment: CDR1 SGHKS and CDR2 YYEKEE (reference sequence). CDR3: CASSLGAGGWETQYF. The DNA of the CDR3 is TGTGCCAGCAGCTTGGGAGCGGGAGGTTGGGAGACCCAGTACTTC.

V gene TRBV5-4 combines with J gene TRBJ2-5, with 7 bases fitting TRBD1. The DNA end is a closer match to TRBJ2-7, so the J assignment may be wrong. CDR3 size: 14 residues. CDR1 and CDR2 from the germline V gene are SGHNT and YYREEE (reference sequence). CDR3 sequence: CASSLEGTAYEQYF. The CDR3 DNA reads as TGTGCCAGCAGCTTGGAGGGGACAGCTTACGAGCAGTACTTC.

This CDR3 is CASSEEEDTNTGELFF. CDR3 in DNA: TGTGCCAGCAGTGAAGAGGAAGACACGAACACCGGGGAGCTGTTTTTT. The rearrangement uses TRBV6-1 and TRBJ2-2; D is unresolved. The CDR3 has 16 amino acids. Trimming took 1 base from V and 0 from J, leaving 9 bases between them. Germline V lookup: CDR1 MNHNS, CDR2 SASEGT.